This paragraph reports one TCR beta chain. These data are taken from a study of PD-1 blockade in classical Hodgkin lymphoma. With no exception, relapse followed autologous stem cell transplantation in all patients, and brentuximab vedotin exposure varied. The V segment lost 4 bases and the J segment 2 bases; nucleotides outside the gene matches: 2. The CDR3 is 13 residues long. Germline CDR1 WSHSY, CDR2 SAAADI. Generated by immunoSEQ multiplex PCR, the TCRdb table keeps only in-frame clones and is missing some. Here the sample spans about 110,000 clones, 89% being singletons. The rearrangement joins TRBV10-2 to TRBJ2-7; 7 nucleotides match TRBD1. Sample: peripheral blood mononuclear cells (PBMCs), taken before the second cycle of nivolumab. The clonotype comes from a human donor with classical Hodgkin lymphoma. In DNA, the CDR3 is TGCGCCAGCAGTGCAGGACAGGCCTACGAGCAGTACTTC. Its protein product is CASSAGQAYEQYF.